This T cell receptor (beta chain) was retrieved from a study of CD8 T cells in Susac syndrome. Sequencing targeted TCR beta in T cells from blood (CD8+ and CD4+). Included as multiple sclerosis controls were treatment-naive patients who had stable or active relapsing-remitting disease. Germline trimming cut 0 bases from V and 4 bases from J; bases unmatched to any gene: 4. The CDR3 spans 15 residues. The germline V gene encodes CDR1 MNHEY and CDR2 SVGAGI. After extraction with the RNeasy kit, 0.5 to 1 ug of the RNA was reverse transcribed using random hexamers. Amplification of TCR beta CDR3 was carried out by immunoSEQ multiplex PCR, which covered 54 Vbeta and 13 Jbeta segments. TCRdb itself ran the immunoSEQ multiplex PCR reads through MiXCR, one entry per CDR3 protein. The table has around 120,000 distinct CDR3 sequences, about 92% seen once.

The gene calls are TRBV6-5 and TRBJ2-7; 9 nucleotides line up with TRBD1. The sequenced sample was CD4+ T cells from PBMCs. This receptor was obtained from a human donor with multiple sclerosis. CDR3 sequence: CASSYSGGQGYEQYF. CDR3 bases: TGTGCCAGCAGTTACTCGGGGGGACAGGGTTACGAGCAGTACTTC.